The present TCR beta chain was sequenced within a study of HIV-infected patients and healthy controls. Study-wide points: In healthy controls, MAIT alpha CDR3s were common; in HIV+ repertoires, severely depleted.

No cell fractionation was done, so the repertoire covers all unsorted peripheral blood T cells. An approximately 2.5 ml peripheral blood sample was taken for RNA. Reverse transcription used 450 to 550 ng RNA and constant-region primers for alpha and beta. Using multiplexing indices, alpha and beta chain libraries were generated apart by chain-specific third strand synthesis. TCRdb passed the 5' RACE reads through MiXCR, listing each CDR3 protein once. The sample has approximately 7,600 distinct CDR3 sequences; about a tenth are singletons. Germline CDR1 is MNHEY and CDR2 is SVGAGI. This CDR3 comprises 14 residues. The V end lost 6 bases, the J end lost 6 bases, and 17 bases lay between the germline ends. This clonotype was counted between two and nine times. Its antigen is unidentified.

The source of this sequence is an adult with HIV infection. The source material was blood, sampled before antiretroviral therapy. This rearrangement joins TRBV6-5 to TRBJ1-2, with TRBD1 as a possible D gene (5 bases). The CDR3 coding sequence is TGTGCCAGCAGGGAGGGTGGCAGGGAGGATGGCTACACCTTC. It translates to CASREGGREDGYTF.